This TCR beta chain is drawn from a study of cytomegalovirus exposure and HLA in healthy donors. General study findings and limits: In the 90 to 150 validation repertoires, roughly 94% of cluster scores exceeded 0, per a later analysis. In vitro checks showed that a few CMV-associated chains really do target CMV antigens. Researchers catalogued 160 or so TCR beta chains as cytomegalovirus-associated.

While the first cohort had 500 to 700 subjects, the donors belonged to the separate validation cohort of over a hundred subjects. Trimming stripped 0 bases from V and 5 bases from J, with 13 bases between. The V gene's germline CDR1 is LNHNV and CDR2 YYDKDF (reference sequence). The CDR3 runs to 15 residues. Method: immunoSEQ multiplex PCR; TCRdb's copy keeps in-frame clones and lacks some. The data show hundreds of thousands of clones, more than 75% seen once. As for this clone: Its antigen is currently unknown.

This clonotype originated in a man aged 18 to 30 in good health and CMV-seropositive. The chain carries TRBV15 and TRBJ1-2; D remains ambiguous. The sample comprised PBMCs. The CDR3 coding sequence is TGTGCCACCAGCAGAGATAAGGGCTTAGGGTATGGCTACACCTTC. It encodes CATSRDKGLGYGYTF.